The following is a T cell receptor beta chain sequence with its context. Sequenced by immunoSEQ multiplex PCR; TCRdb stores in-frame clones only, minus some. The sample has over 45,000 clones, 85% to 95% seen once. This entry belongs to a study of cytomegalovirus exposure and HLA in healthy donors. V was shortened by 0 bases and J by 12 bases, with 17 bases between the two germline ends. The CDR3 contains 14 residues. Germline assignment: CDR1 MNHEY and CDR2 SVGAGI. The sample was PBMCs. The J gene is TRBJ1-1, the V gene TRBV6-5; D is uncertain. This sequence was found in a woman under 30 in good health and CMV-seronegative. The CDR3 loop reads CASSYSISLQMSFF. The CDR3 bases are TGTGCCAGCAGTTACTCGATCTCGCTCCAGATGTCTTTCTTT.